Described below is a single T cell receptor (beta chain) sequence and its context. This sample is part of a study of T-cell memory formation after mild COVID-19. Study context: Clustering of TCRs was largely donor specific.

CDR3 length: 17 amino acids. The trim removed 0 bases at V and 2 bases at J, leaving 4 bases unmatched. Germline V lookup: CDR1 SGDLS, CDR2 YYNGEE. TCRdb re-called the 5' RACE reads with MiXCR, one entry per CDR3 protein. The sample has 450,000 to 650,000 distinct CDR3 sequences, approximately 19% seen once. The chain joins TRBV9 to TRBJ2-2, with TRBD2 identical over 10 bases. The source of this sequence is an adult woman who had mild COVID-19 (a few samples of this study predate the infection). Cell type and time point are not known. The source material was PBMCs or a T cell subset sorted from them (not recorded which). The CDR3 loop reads CASSVGAGGPNTGELFF. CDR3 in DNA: TGTGCCAGCAGCGTAGGAGCGGGGGGGCCAAACACCGGGGAGCTGTTTTTT.